What follows are 30 T cell receptor beta chains derived from one specimen sequenced in a study of blood T cell repertoires in COVID-19. Method: immunoSEQ multiplex PCR; TCRdb's copy keeps in-frame clones and lacks some. The table has 100,000 or so clones, nearly 95% seen once. Sequencing was performed on peripheral blood. The receptor set was obtained from a human donor with active COVID-19. The donor label of this sample is uncertain.

The rearrangement joins TRBV6-1 to TRBJ1-6, with 9 positions matching TRBD1. This CDR3 contains 15 residues. Germline CDR1 and CDR2: MNHNS and SASEGT. V shed 1 base, J shed 9 bases, and the junction held 4 bases outside the gene matches. For the CDR3, the DNA is TGTGCCAGCAGTGAAGTGGGACAGGGCTTTTCACCCCTCCACTTT. This codes for CASSEVGQGFSPLHF.

The chain uses TRBV7-9 and TRBJ1-6, with a weak D call TRBD1 (5 bases). CDR1 and CDR2 (germline): SEHNR, FQNEAQ (reference sequence). CDR3 length: 15 residues. V lost 5 bases, J lost 8 bases, and 16 bases lay in between. The CDR3 sequence is CASSRAGSGDSPLHF. The CDR3 bases are TGTGCCAGCAGCCGTGCTGGATCGGGGGATTCACCCCTCCACTTT. Combining the CDR3 with reference TRBV7-9 and TRBJ1-6 gives the whole variable domain DTGVSQNPRHKITKRGQNVTFRCDPISEHNRLYWYRQTLGQGPEFLTYFQNEAQLEKSRLLSDRFSAERPKGSFSTLEIQRTEQGDSAMYLCASSRAGSGDSPLHFGNGTRLTVT.

The V gene is TRBV5-4, the J gene TRBJ2-7; TRBD2 aligns across 10 bases. From germline, CDR1 is SGHNT and CDR2 YYREEE (reference sequence). Losses at the gene ends were 4 bases for V and 0 bases for J; bases not matched to a gene: 7. CDR3 length: 16 residues. The CDR3 DNA is TGTGCCAGCAGCGGTCTTAGCGGGGGGCCCTCCTACGAGCAGTACTTC. Its translation is CASSGLSGGPSYEQYF.

This rearrangement joins TRBV20-1 to TRBJ1-4; TRBD1 matches 9 bases. Trimming cost V 3 bases and J 7 bases; bases outside gene matches: 6. Germline V gene data show CDR1 as DFQATT and CDR2 as SNEGSKA (reference sequence). The CDR3 consists of 14 residues. CDR3 DNA sequence: TGCAGTGCTAGTAGTTTGGGACAGGGTGAAAAACTGTTTTTT. This gives the protein CSASSLGQGEKLFF.

The V call is TRBV4-3, the J call TRBJ2-5, with D possibly TRBD2 on 5 matching bases. V was pared by 1 base and J by 5 bases, with 14 bases between. Germline loops: CDR1 LGHNA, CDR2 YSLEER. The CDR3 is made up of 15 amino acids. This CDR3 reads CASSQVTTSTETQYF. The CDR3 coding sequence is TGCGCCAGCAGCCAAGTTACTACTAGTACGGAGACCCAGTACTTC.

The CDR3 region has the DNA TGTGCCAGTATAGAGGCACCTAATCGGGGGAGCAATCAGCCCCAGCATTTT. Translation gives CASIEAPNRGSNQPQHF. J is TRBJ1-5 and V is TRBV19; D may be TRBD1 (5 bases). The CDR3 extends over 17 amino acids. Germline values: CDR1 LNHDA, CDR2 SQIVND (reference sequence). V lost 7 bases to trimming and J lost 1 base, with 20 bases between them.

J is TRBJ2-7 and V is TRBV5-1; possible D gene TRBD1, 5 bases. This CDR3 spans 13 amino acids. V gave up 4 bases and J gave up 3 bases, with 11 bases separating them. Germline V gene sequence: CDR1 SGHRS, CDR2 YFSETQ. This CDR3 is CASSPPDSYEQYF. DNA of the CDR3: TGCGCCAGCAGCCCGCCTGACAGCTACGAGCAGTACTTC. The full variable domain, in which reference TRBV5-1 and TRBJ2-7 provide the parts outside the CDR3, is KAGVTQTPRYLIKTRGQQVTLSCSPISGHRSVSWYQQTPGQGLQFLFEYFSETQRNKGNFPGRFSGRQFSNSRSEMNVSTLELGDSALYLCASSPPDSYEQYFGPGTRLTVT.

The chain links TRBV6-2 or TRBV6-3 to TRBJ1-1, with 7 bases aligning to TRBD1. The length of the CDR3 is 12 residues. The V segment lost 5 bases and the J segment 12 bases; nucleotides outside the gene matches: 9. Germline V gives CDR1 MNHEY, CDR2 SVGEGT. In DNA form, the CDR3 reads TGTGCCAGCAGTAACAGACAGGGAAGGACTTTCTTT. Translated: CASSNRQGRTFF.

CDR3 sequence (DNA): TGCGCCAGCAGCTTATCTGAGGACGAGCAGTACTTC. Translated: CASSLSEDEQYF. The chain uses TRBV5-1 and TRBJ2-7; D unresolved. The germline V gene has CDR1 SGHRS and CDR2 YFSETQ. The CDR3 totals 12 residues. Trimming left V 2 bases short and J 5 bases short, with 8 bases between.

This chain joins TRBV5-4 and TRBJ2-1; possibly TRBD2 for D (6 bases). V was trimmed by 4 bases and J by 9 bases, leaving 23 bases between them. Germline V gene lookup returns CDR1 SGHNT and CDR2 YYREEE (reference sequence). This CDR3 has 16 residues. The CDR3 here is CASSRVGTLKPLEQFF. The CDR3 DNA reads TGTGCCAGCAGCCGGGTTGGGACTCTTAAACCCCTTGAGCAGTTCTTC. Looking up the rest from reference TRBV5-4 and TRBJ2-1 gives the full variable domain: ETGVTQSPTHLIKTRGQQVTLRCSSQSGHNTVSWYQQALGQGPQFIFQYYREEENGRGNFPPRFSGLQFPNYSSELNVNALELDDSALYLCASSRVGTLKPLEQFFGPGTRLTVL.

The V and J genes are TRBV20-1 and TRBJ2-5, with TRBD2 matching 9 bases. CDR1 is DFQATT, CDR2 SNEGSKA, per germline (reference sequence). The V and J ends lost 3 bases and 3 bases, in that order; junction bases with no gene match: 8. This CDR3 comprises 15 residues. The CDR3 region has the DNA TGCAGTGCTAGTTCGCCTAGCGGGGATAAAGAGACCCAGTACTTC. Residues: CSASSPSGDKETQYF.

This clone was detected only a few times. V is TRBV6-1 and J is TRBJ1-5; TRBD1 might be the D (5 bases). The ends were cut back, 3 bases at V and 9 bases at J, with 15 bases in the middle. The CDR3 loop spans 14 amino acids. Germline V lookup: CDR1 MNHNS, CDR2 SASEGT. This CDR3 reads CASSDLTGISPQHF. CDR3 DNA: TGTGCCAGCAGTGATTTAACAGGCATATCGCCCCAGCATTTT.

The chain uses TRBV3-1 (or the pseudogene TRBV3-2) and TRBJ1-5, with TRBD1 matching 10 bases. CDR3 length: 15 residues. The ends lost 5 bases at V and 5 bases at J; junction bases unmatched: 6. The germline V gene encodes CDR1 LGHDT and CDR2 YNNKEL (reference sequence). The CDR3 DNA is TGTGCCAGCAGCTGGGGGACAGGGGAGGATCAGCCCCAGCATTTT. Its translation is CASSWGTGEDQPQHF.

J is TRBJ2-7 and V is TRBV28; TRBD2 aligns across 11 bases. Germline CDR1 MDHEN, CDR2 SYDVKM. There are 17 residues in the CDR3. Trimming took 4 bases from V and 5 from J; bases not matched to a gene: 13. The CDR3 reads CASSSRTSGGFTHEQYF. DNA for the CDR3: TGTGCCAGCAGTTCCCGTACTAGCGGGGGTTTTACGCACGAGCAGTACTTC.

This chain connects TRBV27 to TRBJ2-1; 9 bases agree with TRBD1. The ends lost 7 bases at V and 4 bases at J; junction bases unmatched: 8. Germline-derived CDR1 and CDR2 are MNHEY and SMNVEV (reference sequence). The CDR3 is 15 amino acids. The CDR3: CASNAGTGSYNEQFF. Written as DNA, the CDR3 is TGTGCCAGCAATGCCGGGACAGGGAGTTACAATGAGCAGTTCTTC.

This chain links TRBV9 with TRBJ1-2; a weak D match, TRBD1 (6 bases). Trimming stripped 0 bases from V and 2 bases from J, with 11 bases between. The CDR3 sequence is 15 residues long. Per the germline V gene, CDR1 is SGDLS and CDR2 is YYNGEE. CDR3 in DNA: TGTGCCAGCAGCGTAGGTGGGACACTAAACTATGGCTACACCTTC. This encodes CASSVGGTLNYGYTF.

The gene calls are TRBV28 and TRBJ2-7; TRBD2 matches 7 bases. The CDR3 length is 16 residues. The ends lost 5 bases at V and 3 bases at J; junction bases unmatched: 13. In germline, CDR1 is MDHEN, CDR2 SYDVKM. This chain's CDR3 is CASSPGGLSGFYEQYF. CDR3 sequence (DNA): TGTGCCAGCAGTCCCGGGGGGTTAAGTGGGTTCTACGAGCAGTACTTC.

The chain links TRBV9 to TRBJ2-2; D gene uncertain. Germline loops: CDR1 SGDLS, CDR2 YYNGEE. V lost 2 bases to trimming and J lost 1 base, with 15 bases between them. The CDR3 is 17 residues long. CDR3 amino acids: CASSVARERKNTGELFF. CDR3 DNA: TGTGCCAGCAGCGTCGCCCGCGAAAGAAAGAACACCGGGGAGCTGTTTTTT.

The rearrangement uses TRBV24-1 and TRBJ2-1; 14 bases map to TRBD2. This CDR3 comprises 16 residues. Germline V gives CDR1 KGHDR, CDR2 SFDVKD. V was pared by 4 bases and J by 12 bases, with 10 bases of the junction left unmatched. The CDR3: CATSDRGLAGGGGQFF. DNA of the CDR3: TGTGCCACCAGTGACCGCGGACTAGCGGGAGGCGGAGGGCAGTTCTTC.

The V and J genes are TRBV9 and TRBJ2-2; tentative D call: TRBD2 (6 bases). This CDR3 has 14 amino acids. Germline V gene lookup returns CDR1 SGDLS and CDR2 YYNGEE. V lost 1 base to trimming and J lost 4 bases, with 8 bases between them. This CDR3 is CASSVLARTGELFF. Here the CDR3 DNA reads TGTGCCAGCAGCGTACTAGCGCGCACCGGGGAGCTGTTTTTT. The variable domain in full, completed from reference TRBV9 and TRBJ2-2, reads DSGVTQTPKHLITATGQRVTLRCSPRSGDLSVYWYQQSLDQGLQFLIQYYNGEERAKGNILERFSAQQFPDLHSELNLSSLELGDSALYFCASSVLARTGELFFGEGSRLTVL.

The chain employs TRBV4-1 and TRBJ1-4, with D perhaps TRBD1 (5 bases). CDR1 MGHRA and CDR2 YSYEKL come from the germline V gene. The CDR3 length is 16 residues. V dropped 0 bases and J dropped 5 bases, with 13 bases sitting between them. This CDR3 is CASSQDGAGLNEKLFF. The CDR3 DNA follows: TGCGCCAGCAGCCAAGATGGCGCAGGGCTCAATGAAAAACTGTTTTTT.

The chain recombines TRBV5-6 with TRBJ1-1, with D tentatively TRBD1 (6 bases). V gave up 0 bases and J gave up 7 bases, with 10 bases separating them. The CDR3 runs 13 residues. Germline lookup yields CDR1 SGHDT and CDR2 YYEEEE. Written as DNA, the CDR3 is TGTGCCAGCAGCTTGGACAGGGCGGTTGAAGCTTTCTTT. This translates into CASSLDRAVEAFF.

The chain has TRBV29-1 and TRBJ2-3, with TRBD1 matching over 10 bases. Germline CDR1 and CDR2: SQVTM and ANQGSEA. J was trimmed by 6 bases and V by 4 bases; bases with no gene match: 7. The CDR3 is 14 residues long. The CDR3 sequence is CSVVGDRGSDTQYF. The CDR3 bases are TGCAGCGTTGTGGGGGACAGGGGTTCCGATACGCAGTATTTT.

The chain is built from TRBV28 and TRBJ2-7, with 7 bases lining up with TRBD2. CDR1 MDHEN and CDR2 SYDVKM come from the germline V gene. With 10 bases clipped from V and 0 bases from J, the junction kept 9 bases outside the gene matches. The CDR3 sequence is 14 residues long. CDR3 nucleotides: TGTGCCACCTCCCCCCTAGCGGTCTCCTACGAGCAGTACTTC. Translated: CATSPLAVSYEQYF.

In this sample, this clone turned up a few times. This chain joins TRBV28 and TRBJ1-5; unclear D gene. V was trimmed by 11 bases and J by 6 bases, leaving 20 bases between them. The CDR3 has 14 amino acids. Germline CDR1 MDHEN, CDR2 SYDVKM. The CDR3 spells CAGLMRGRTQPQHF. The CDR3 DNA sequence: TGTGCCGGGCTTATGCGGGGAAGAACTCAGCCCCAGCATTTT.

This sequence joins TRBV6-5 and TRBJ1-2; D is uncertain. Germline CDR1 reads MNHEY; CDR2 reads SVGAGI. V was cut by 0 bases and J by 7 bases, with 12 bases left in between. CDR3 length: 14 residues. The CDR3 DNA is TGTGCCAGCAGTTACTCGAGGTCGGAAGGTGGCTACACCTTC. This gives the protein CASSYSRSEGGYTF.

The chain has TRBV15 and TRBJ2-7; 11 bases match TRBD1. The CDR3 is 15 residues long. V lost 5 bases, J lost 7 bases, and 10 bases stayed unmatched. CDR1 is LNHNV, CDR2 YYDKDF, per germline (reference sequence). The CDR3 bases are TGTGCCACCAGCGGGCGGACAGGGGGCCGTGGAGAGCAGTACTTC. As protein: CATSGRTGGRGEQYF.

The CDR3 DNA reads TGTGCCAGCAGCCTAAACAGGGGATCTTACGAGCAGTACTTC. Amino acids: CASSLNRGSYEQYF. This chain joins TRBV27 and TRBJ2-7; TRBD1 agrees at 7 bases. J lost 4 bases, V lost 6 bases, and 9 bases had no gene match. The germline gives CDR1 MNHEY, CDR2 SMNVEV (reference sequence). The length of the CDR3 is 14 residues.

This clone showed up just once. V gene TRBV3-1 (or the pseudogene TRBV3-2) combines with J gene TRBJ2-5; TRBD2 matches at 7 bases. The junction had 11 bases not matched to a gene; V was cut back by 0 bases and J by 7 bases. The CDR3 has 16 residues. The V gene's germline CDR1 is LGHDT and CDR2 YNNKEL (reference sequence). The CDR3 region has the DNA TGTGCCAGCAGCCAAGATCAGGCGGGGGTCGAGGGGACCCAGTACTTC. Protein product: CASSQDQAGVEGTQYF.

The V gene is TRBV19, the J gene TRBJ1-5, with D perhaps TRBD1 (5 bases). From germline, CDR1 is LNHDA and CDR2 SQIVND (reference sequence). The ends were cut back, 7 bases at V and 6 bases at J, with 13 bases in the middle. The CDR3 contains 13 residues. CDR3 sequence (DNA): TGTGCCAGTACCAATCAGGGTGCTCAGCCCCAGCATTTT. Translated: CASTNQGAQPQHF.